This paragraph reports one T cell receptor (beta chain). One base separates it from a far larger clone, so it is likely a read error. The CDR3 does not end in the conserved phenylalanine or tryptophan, so this is likely a read error. Sample time point: after trial treatment. Indicated treatment: LDRT plus nivolumab, ipilimumab, low-dose cyclophosphamide and aspirin (RACIN trial). cDNA synthesis used a TRAV/TRBV-specific primer set for both chains. Both a constant-region primer and a V-primer adapter served to amplify TCRs across roughly 20 PCR cycles. Each CDR3 protein is one row after TCRdb ran MiXCR on the reads. The repertoire holds about 97,000 distinct CDR3 sequences, with about 20% as singletons. Germline V gene sequence: CDR1 MGHRA, CDR2 YSYEKL. The CDR3 contains 16 residues. The data stem from a study of low-dose radiotherapy and immunotherapy resistance in tumors.

The rearrangement links TRBV4-1 to TRBJ2-5; 15 bases fit TRBD2. This TCR derives from a male donor with prostate cancer. Sample: PBMCs, taken after low-dose radiotherapy plus immunotherapy. The CDR3 nucleotides read TGTGCCAGCAGCGCTGGACTAGCGGGGGGGAGAGAGACCCAGTACTGC. Amino acid sequence: CASSAGLAGGRETQYC.